This T cell receptor (beta chain) was sequenced in a study of cytomegalovirus exposure and HLA in healthy donors. Regarding the study as a whole: It was reportedly the case that the classifier diagnosed cytomegalovirus status with high specificity and sensitivity.

In nominal health when sampled, donors likely had unrecorded immune exposures nonetheless. Both 60 Vbeta primers and 13 Jbeta primers went into the PCR. Here immunoSEQ multiplex PCR was the method, and the copy in TCRdb shows in-frame clones only, minus some. The sample records about 170,000 clones, roughly 86% being singletons. CDR3 size: 14 residues. The germline gives CDR1 SGDLS, CDR2 YYNGEE. V gave up 4 bases and J gave up 8 bases; unmatched junction bases: 6. In regard to this clone: Its antigen is not known. The conserved phenylalanine or tryptophan normally closing the CDR3 is absent here, so this likely arose from a read error.

Sequencing was done on a sample of PBMCs. The clonotype comes from a girl aged 5 to 17 in good health and CMV-seropositive. V and J are TRBV9 and TRBJ1-4; 9 bases fit TRBD1. CDR3 sequence: CASSPGQGREKLFL. CDR3 nucleotide sequence: TGTGCCAGCAGCCCGGGACAGGGAAGGGAAAAACTGTTTCTT.